This T cell receptor (beta chain) comes out of a study of CD8 T cells in ankylosing spondylitis. Scientists made TCR beta libraries using quantitative 5'-RACE with molecular barcodes. TCRdb reprocessed the 5' RACE reads via MiXCR and lists one record per CDR3 protein. The sample holds about 210,000 distinct CDR3 sequences, 5.5% to 7.5% seen once. In its sample, this clonotype was seen many times. As yet, its antigen is unknown. Broader study findings: A subset of motif variants has previously been described in the synovial fluid and blood of reactive arthritis. Significant enrichment of disease-linked clones was reported in matched ankylosing spondylitis synovial fluid. Clones linked with disease were CD8+ and fairly uncommon in the peripheral blood. Within ankylosing spondylitis blood, a TCR beta motif made up of roughly eight highly homologous variants appeared to be characteristic.

The sequence came from a male donor with ankylosing spondylitis. Sequenced input: blood, either unsorted or a sorted T cell fraction (not recorded which).

The CDR3 DNA follows: TGTGCCAGCAGCTTAGCGGGTGGGACCTATGGCGAGCAGTACTTC. This sequence encodes CASSLAGGTYGEQYF. This chain connects TRBV7-6 to TRBJ2-7, with D perhaps assigned TRBD1 or TRBD2 (5 bases each). V lost 0 bases and J lost 6, with 15 bases in between. Germline loops: CDR1 SGHVS, CDR2 FNYEAQ. The CDR3 contains 15 residues.